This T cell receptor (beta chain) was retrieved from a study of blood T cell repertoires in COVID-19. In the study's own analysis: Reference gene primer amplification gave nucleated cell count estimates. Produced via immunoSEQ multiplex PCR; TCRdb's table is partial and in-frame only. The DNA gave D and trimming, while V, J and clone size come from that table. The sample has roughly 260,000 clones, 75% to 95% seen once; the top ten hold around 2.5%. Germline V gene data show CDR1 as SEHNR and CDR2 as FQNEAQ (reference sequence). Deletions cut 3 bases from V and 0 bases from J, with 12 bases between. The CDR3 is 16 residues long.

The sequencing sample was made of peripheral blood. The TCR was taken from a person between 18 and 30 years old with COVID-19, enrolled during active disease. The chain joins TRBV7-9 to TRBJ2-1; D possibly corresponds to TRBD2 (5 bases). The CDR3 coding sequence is TGTGCCAGCAGCTTGTCGGACTTAAGCTCCTACAATGAGCAGTTCTTC. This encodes CASSLSDLSSYNEQFF.